The rows below give T cell receptor beta chains drawn from one sample of a study of blood T cell repertoires in COVID-19. Sequencing was performed with immunoSEQ multiplex PCR; in TCRdb, only in-frame clones are kept and a portion is missing. The table includes approximately 220,000 clones, 81% detected once. Sequencing was performed on peripheral blood. Source of these receptors: a woman of 80 years or more with acute or convalescent COVID-19. CDR3s include the opening cysteine and the closing phenylalanine or tryptophan. D genes are given only for firm matches. Some rows have no size entry. The others give once, few or many, or a class for an expanded clone.

clone_size: .
d_call: .
v_call: TRBV12-2
cdr3_length: 17
j_call: TRBJ1-5
cdr3_nt: TGTGCAAGTCGCTTACATACACAGGGGGCGCATAGTCAGCCCCAGCATTTT
cdr3_aa: CASRLHTQGAHSQPQHF

clone_size: .
d_call: .
v_call: TRBV5-6
cdr3_length: 15
j_call: TRBJ1-5
cdr3_nt: TGTGCCAGCAGCATGAAGGTGGGAGCCAATCAGCCCCAGCATTTT
cdr3_aa: CASSMKVGANQPQHF

clone_size: .
d_call: .
v_call: TRBV3-1/TRBV3-2
cdr3_length: 11
j_call: TRBJ2-5
cdr3_nt: TGTGCCAGCAGCCAATATGAGACCCAGTACTTC
cdr3_aa: CASSQYETQYF

clone_size: .
d_call: TRBD2
v_call: TRBV4-2
cdr3_length: 17
j_call: TRBJ2-1
cdr3_nt: TGTGCCAGCAGCCAAGTAAGTTTTGCGGGGACTAACAATGAGCAGTTCTTC
cdr3_aa: CASSQVSFAGTNNEQFF

clone_size: few
d_call: TRBD1
v_call: TRBV5-6
cdr3_length: 16
j_call: TRBJ1-6
cdr3_nt: TGTGCCAGCAGCTACATCCGGGACAGGGCTAATTCACCCCTCCACTTT
cdr3_aa: CASSYIRDRANSPLHF

clone_size: .
d_call: .
v_call: TRBV3-1/TRBV3-2
cdr3_length: 16
j_call: TRBJ1-2
cdr3_nt: TGTGCCAGCAGCCAAGCCTCCCAGGGGCTGAACTATGGCTACACCTTC
cdr3_aa: CASSQASQGLNYGYTF

clone_size: .
d_call: .
v_call: TRBV6-5
cdr3_length: 13
j_call: TRBJ2-3
cdr3_nt: TGTGCCAGCAGTTACGACATCGTGGATACGCAGTATTTT
cdr3_aa: CASSYDIVDTQYF

clone_size: .
d_call: .
v_call: TRBV7-8
cdr3_length: 14
j_call: TRBJ2-2
cdr3_nt: TGTGCCAGCAGCTTAGCGGGAGACGCCGGGGAGCTGTTTTTT
cdr3_aa: CASSLAGDAGELFF

clone_size: .
d_call: .
v_call: TRBV28
cdr3_length: 13
j_call: TRBJ1-3
cdr3_nt: TGTGCCAGCACACAGGACTCTGGAAACACCATATATTTT
cdr3_aa: CASTQDSGNTIYF

clone_size: .
d_call: .
v_call: TRBV28
cdr3_length: 17
j_call: TRBJ1-1
cdr3_nt: TGTGCCAGCAGTTTATGGTCGCAGCAACGGAGGAACACTGAAGCTTTCTTT
cdr3_aa: CASSLWSQQRRNTEAFF

clone_size: .
d_call: .
v_call: TRBV5-6
cdr3_length: 14
j_call: TRBJ1-5
cdr3_nt: TGTGCCAGCGGTAACACAGGACGGGGGCAGCCCCAGCATTTT
cdr3_aa: CASGNTGRGQPQHF

clone_size: .
d_call: TRBD2
v_call: TRBV7-3
cdr3_length: 19
j_call: TRBJ2-1
cdr3_nt: TGTGCCAGCAGCTTAATTGAGCGGGAGGGATCGAGCTCCTACAATGAGCAGTTCTTC
cdr3_aa: CASSLIEREGSSSYNEQFF

clone_size: .
d_call: TRBD1
v_call: TRBV29-1
cdr3_length: 12
j_call: TRBJ1-5
cdr3_nt: TGCAGCGCCCGGACAGGGGATCAGCCCCAGCATTTT
cdr3_aa: CSARTGDQPQHF

clone_size: .
d_call: TRBD2
v_call: TRBV28
cdr3_length: 18
j_call: TRBJ2-3
cdr3_nt: TGTGCCAGCAGCCTTCCGGGACTAGCGGGGTATAGCACAGATACGCAGTATTTT
cdr3_aa: CASSLPGLAGYSTDTQYF

clone_size: once
d_call: TRBD2
v_call: TRBV10-3
cdr3_length: 16
j_call: TRBJ2-1
cdr3_nt: TGTGCCATCAGTGCTTATCAAGCGGGGGGGCCTAATGAGCAGTTCTTC
cdr3_aa: CAISAYQAGGPNEQFF

clone_size: .
d_call: TRBD1
v_call: TRBV3-1/TRBV3-2
cdr3_length: 15
j_call: TRBJ2-1
cdr3_nt: TGTGCCAGCAGCCCGACCCCACAGACAGGGAGTGAGCAGTTCTTC
cdr3_aa: CASSPTPQTGSEQFF

clone_size: .
d_call: TRBD2
v_call: TRBV7-9
cdr3_length: 16
j_call: TRBJ2-7
cdr3_nt: TGTGCCAGCAGCTTAGATGGACTAGCGGGAATGCCCCCCTCTGGCTTC
cdr3_aa: CASSLDGLAGMPPSGF

clone_size: .
d_call: TRBD1
v_call: TRBV5-1
cdr3_length: 16
j_call: TRBJ2-7
cdr3_nt: TGCGCCAGCAGCTTGCGGACGGGGACAGGGATTTACGAGCAGTACTTC
cdr3_aa: CASSLRTGTGIYEQYF

clone_size: .
d_call: TRBD1
v_call: TRBV7-2
cdr3_length: 16
j_call: TRBJ2-7
cdr3_nt: TGTGCCAGCAGCTTAGGCTGGACAGGATGGGCCTACGAGCAGTACTTC
cdr3_aa: CASSLGWTGWAYEQYF

clone_size: .
d_call: TRBD2
v_call: TRBV28
cdr3_length: 14
j_call: TRBJ2-4
cdr3_nt: TGTGCCAGCATGCTAGCGGGAGATAAAAACATTCAGTACTTC
cdr3_aa: CASMLAGDKNIQYF

clone_size: .
d_call: TRBD1
v_call: TRBV9
cdr3_length: 15
j_call: TRBJ1-6
cdr3_nt: TGTGCCAGCAGCAGAGGACAGGGAGGAAATTCACCCCTCCACTTT
cdr3_aa: CASSRGQGGNSPLHF

clone_size: many
d_call: .
v_call: TRBV4-2
cdr3_length: 13
j_call: TRBJ1-5
cdr3_nt: TGTGCCAGCAGCCAAGATCACGCGAGTGCCCAGCATTTT
cdr3_aa: CASSQDHASAQHF

clone_size: .
d_call: .
v_call: TRBV7-9
cdr3_length: 12
j_call: TRBJ1-5
cdr3_nt: TGTGCCAGCAGCTTAACGGGTCAGCCCCAGCATTTT
cdr3_aa: CASSLTGQPQHF

clone_size: .
d_call: TRBD1
v_call: TRBV6-5
cdr3_length: 13
j_call: TRBJ2-5
cdr3_nt: TGTGCCAGCAGGGACAGGGTGAAGGAGACCCAGTACTTC
cdr3_aa: CASRDRVKETQYF

clone_size: .
d_call: .
v_call: TRBV18
cdr3_length: 13
j_call: TRBJ1-2
cdr3_nt: TGTGCCAGCTCACCCCCAGGGGTATATGGCTACACCTTC
cdr3_aa: CASSPPGVYGYTF

clone_size: .
d_call: .
v_call: TRBV24-1
cdr3_length: 14
j_call: TRBJ1-2
cdr3_nt: TGTGCCACCAGTGATCCAACAGGGCACTATGGCTACACCTTC
cdr3_aa: CATSDPTGHYGYTF

clone_size: .
d_call: .
v_call: TRBV7-2
cdr3_length: 15
j_call: TRBJ1-6
cdr3_nt: TGTGCCAGCAGCACTTCGACAGGATATAATTCACCCCTCCACTTT
cdr3_aa: CASSTSTGYNSPLHF

clone_size: .
d_call: TRBD2
v_call: TRBV6-5
cdr3_length: 16
j_call: TRBJ2-3
cdr3_nt: TGTGCCAGCAGTTCCCCCCAGCGCTCCAGCGGGAATACGCAGTATTTT
cdr3_aa: CASSSPQRSSGNTQYF

clone_size: .
d_call: TRBD2
v_call: TRBV11-2
cdr3_length: 17
j_call: TRBJ2-7
cdr3_nt: TGTGCCAGCAGCTTTAAATTCTCCGGGACTAGCTCCTACGAGCAGTACTTC
cdr3_aa: CASSFKFSGTSSYEQYF

clone_size: .
d_call: .
v_call: TRBV6-5
cdr3_length: 13
j_call: TRBJ1-4
cdr3_nt: TGTGCCAGCAGTACCACAGGGTATGAAAAACTGTTTTTT
cdr3_aa: CASSTTGYEKLFF

clone_size: .
d_call: TRBD1
v_call: TRBV3-1/TRBV3-2
cdr3_length: 16
j_call: TRBJ2-2
cdr3_nt: TGTGCCAGCAGCCCCTCCCGACAGGGCTTAACCGGGGAGCTGTTTTTT
cdr3_aa: CASSPSRQGLTGELFF

clone_size: .
d_call: TRBD1
v_call: TRBV23-1
cdr3_length: 14
j_call: TRBJ1-5
cdr3_nt: TGCGCCAGCATTCCGGGACAGAGCAATCAGCCCCAGCATTTT
cdr3_aa: CASIPGQSNQPQHF

clone_size: .
d_call: .
v_call: TRBV5-6
cdr3_length: 13
j_call: TRBJ2-7
cdr3_nt: TGTGCCAGCAGCTTGGGGGGCCGCTACGAGCAGTACTTC
cdr3_aa: CASSLGGRYEQYF

clone_size: .
d_call: TRBD1
v_call: TRBV5-6
cdr3_length: 15
j_call: TRBJ1-2
cdr3_nt: TGTGCCAGCAGCCGGACAGGGTTTGAGGTTCATGGCTACACCTTC
cdr3_aa: CASSRTGFEVHGYTF

clone_size: .
d_call: .
v_call: TRBV6-4
cdr3_length: 14
j_call: TRBJ1-5
cdr3_nt: TGTGCCAGCAGTCAGGAGGTGGGCAATCAGCCCCAGCATTTT
cdr3_aa: CASSQEVGNQPQHF

clone_size: .
d_call: .
v_call: TRBV7-2
cdr3_length: 12
j_call: TRBJ2-3
cdr3_nt: TGTGCCAGCAGCTTATATAGAGATACGCAGTATTTT
cdr3_aa: CASSLYRDTQYF

clone_size: .
d_call: .
v_call: TRBV30
cdr3_length: 13
j_call: TRBJ1-4
cdr3_nt: TGTGCCTGGAACCCTTGTCGGAGGGGAAAACTGTTTTTT
cdr3_aa: CAWNPCRRGKLFF

clone_size: .
d_call: TRBD2
v_call: TRBV4-2
cdr3_length: 16
j_call: TRBJ2-1
cdr3_nt: TGTGCCAGCAGCCAAGGGTCGGGAGGGGAATACAATGAGCAGTTCTTC
cdr3_aa: CASSQGSGGEYNEQFF

clone_size: once
d_call: .
v_call: TRBV13
cdr3_length: 14
j_call: TRBJ2-1
cdr3_nt: TGTGCCAGCAGCTCCCTCGGACTTTACAATGAGCAGTTCTTC
cdr3_aa: CASSSLGLYNEQFF

clone_size: .
d_call: TRBD1
v_call: TRBV2
cdr3_length: 13
j_call: TRBJ1-1
cdr3_nt: TGTGCCAGCAGCGACAGGGATAACACTGAAGCTTTCTTT
cdr3_aa: CASSDRDNTEAFF

clone_size: few
d_call: TRBD1
v_call: TRBV19
cdr3_length: 13
j_call: TRBJ1-3
cdr3_nt: TGTGCCAGCAGGGACAGGGGAGAAAACACCATATATTTT
cdr3_aa: CASRDRGENTIYF

clone_size: .
d_call: TRBD2
v_call: TRBV27
cdr3_length: 16
j_call: TRBJ2-1
cdr3_nt: TGTGCCAGCAGAACATTAGCGGGAGCCTCCTACAATGAGCAGTTCTTC
cdr3_aa: CASRTLAGASYNEQFF

clone_size: .
d_call: .
v_call: TRBV6-5
cdr3_length: 13
j_call: TRBJ2-2
cdr3_nt: TGTGCCAGCAAAAAGGGGAGGACCGGGGAGCTGTTTTTT
cdr3_aa: CASKKGRTGELFF

clone_size: .
d_call: TRBD1
v_call: TRBV7-6
cdr3_length: 16
j_call: TRBJ1-4
cdr3_nt: TGTGCCAGCAGCTCGTTAGGGTGGGACAGGGTTGAAAAACTGTTTTTT
cdr3_aa: CASSSLGWDRVEKLFF

clone_size: .
d_call: .
v_call: TRBV18
cdr3_length: 15
j_call: TRBJ2-2
cdr3_nt: TGTGCCAGCTCACCACGTGCGGGAAACACCGGGGAGCTGTTTTTT
cdr3_aa: CASSPRAGNTGELFF

clone_size: .
d_call: .
v_call: TRBV4-2
cdr3_length: 15
j_call: TRBJ1-1
cdr3_nt: TGTGCCAGCAGCCAAATCTCCCGGGAGAGCACTGAAGCTTTCTTT
cdr3_aa: CASSQISRESTEAFF

clone_size: .
d_call: TRBD1
v_call: TRBV5-6
cdr3_length: 16
j_call: TRBJ2-2
cdr3_nt: TGTGCCAGCAGCAACCGGGACAGGGGGCTGACCGGGGAGCTGTTTTTT
cdr3_aa: CASSNRDRGLTGELFF

clone_size: .
d_call: TRBD1
v_call: TRBV3-1/TRBV3-2
cdr3_length: 15
j_call: TRBJ2-2
cdr3_nt: TGTGCCAGCAGGCCCGGGACAGTACACACCGGGGAGCTGTTTTTT
cdr3_aa: CASRPGTVHTGELFF

clone_size: .
d_call: TRBD1
v_call: TRBV5-4
cdr3_length: 16
j_call: TRBJ2-7
cdr3_nt: TGTGCCAGCAGCCCCCCGCAGCAGGGGGCCACCTACGAGCAGTACTTC
cdr3_aa: CASSPPQQGATYEQYF

clone_size: .
d_call: .
v_call: TRBV6-5
cdr3_length: 15
j_call: TRBJ2-5
cdr3_nt: TGTGCCAGCCGACCAGGGGATAGCGATCAAGAGACCCAGTACTTC
cdr3_aa: CASRPGDSDQETQYF

clone_size: few
d_call: TRBD1
v_call: TRBV7-2
cdr3_length: 16
j_call: TRBJ2-7
cdr3_nt: TGTGCCAGCAGCTTATATCTGCTGGACAGGGGGTACGAGCAGTACTTC
cdr3_aa: CASSLYLLDRGYEQYF

clone_size: .
d_call: TRBD2
v_call: TRBV28
cdr3_length: 16
j_call: TRBJ2-1
cdr3_nt: TGTGCCAGCAGGAAAAGCGGGAGGTCCTCCTACAATGAGCAGTTCTTC
cdr3_aa: CASRKSGRSSYNEQFF